This T cell receptor (beta chain) derives from a study of T cells in Graves' hyperthyroidism and ophthalmopathy. At the level of the study: Upon initial diagnosis and before any treatment, peripheral blood was collected.

Patients aged 18 to 65 with hyperthyroidism were newly diagnosed, with duration under 2 months. Under 12 ml fresh peripheral blood yielded the PBMCs. The CDR3 totals 16 residues. Per the germline V gene, CDR1 is LGHDT and CDR2 is YNNKEL (reference sequence). V was trimmed by 8 bases and J by 4 bases, leaving 20 bases between them. The TCR beta CDR3 regions underwent amplification using RNA transcripts as the source. Using the HTBI primer set, a first-round RT-PCR was run on the TCR CDR3. TCRdb called the multiplex PCR reads again in MiXCR, with one record for every CDR3 protein. The sample gives 370,000 or so distinct CDR3 sequences, about 25% of which show up once; 73% is in the top ten. Broader study findings: Most clonotypes expanded in thyroid above 0.001 were likewise present in blood.

A few counts support this clonotype. Antigen: not known. The chain carries TRBV3-1 and TRBJ2-2; no clear D gene. The source is a man in his forties or fifties with Graves' hyperthyroidism. The sample taken for sequencing was blood. In DNA form, the CDR3 reads TGTGCCAGCCAAAAAGGGTCTAGAATTGGCACCGGGGAGCTGTTTTTT. Protein sequence: CASQKGSRIGTGELFF.